This T cell receptor (beta chain) comes out of a study of blood T cells in healthy people across ages. The use of a sample-barcoded 5' primer and a J-beta primer mix characterized a second PCR of roughly 7 to 12 cycles. TCRdb fed the 5' RACE reads into MiXCR, producing one record per CDR3 protein. This sample has about 640,000 distinct CDR3 sequences, with roughly 43% found just once. A single count supports this clonotype. What it recognizes is unknown. From germline, CDR1 is DFQATT and CDR2 SNEGSKA (reference sequence). The CDR3 loop spans 11 amino acids. Findings and limits, study-wide: More naive CD4+ cells and higher diversity marked long-lived donors relative to aged donors.

V is TRBV20-1 and J is TRBJ2-3; the match to TRBD2 covers 7 bases. The TCR was taken from an elderly man in good health. The sequencing sample was made of blood. Written as DNA, the CDR3 is TGCCTAGCGGCGTACACAGATACGCAGTATTTT. This translates into CLAAYTDTQYF.